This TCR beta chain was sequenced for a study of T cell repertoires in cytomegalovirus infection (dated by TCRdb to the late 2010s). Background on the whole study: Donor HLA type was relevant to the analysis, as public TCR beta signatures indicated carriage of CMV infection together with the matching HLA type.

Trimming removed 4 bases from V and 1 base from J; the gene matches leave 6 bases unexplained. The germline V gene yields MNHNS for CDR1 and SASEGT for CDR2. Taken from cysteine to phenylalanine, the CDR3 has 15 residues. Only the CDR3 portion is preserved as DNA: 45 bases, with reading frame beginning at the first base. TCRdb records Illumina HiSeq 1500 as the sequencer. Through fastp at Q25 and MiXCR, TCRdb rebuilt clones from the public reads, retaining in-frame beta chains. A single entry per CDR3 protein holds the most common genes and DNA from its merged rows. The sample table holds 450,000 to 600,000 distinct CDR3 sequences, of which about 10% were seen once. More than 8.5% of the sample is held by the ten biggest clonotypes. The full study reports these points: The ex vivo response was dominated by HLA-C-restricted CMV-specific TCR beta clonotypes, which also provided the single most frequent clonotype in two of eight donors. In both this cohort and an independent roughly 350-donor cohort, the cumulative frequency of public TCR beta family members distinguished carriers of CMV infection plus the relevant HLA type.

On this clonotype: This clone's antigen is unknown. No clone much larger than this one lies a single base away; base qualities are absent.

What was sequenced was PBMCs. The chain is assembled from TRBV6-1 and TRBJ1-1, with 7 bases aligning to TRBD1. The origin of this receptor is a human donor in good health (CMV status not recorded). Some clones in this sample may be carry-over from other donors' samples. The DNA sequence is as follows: TGTGCCAGCAGTGTCGACAGGGCGGCGAACACTGAAGCTTTCTTT. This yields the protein CASSVDRAANTEAFF.